These 27 T cell receptor beta chains came from one sample sequenced in a study of blood T cell repertoires in COVID-19. The assay was immunoSEQ multiplex PCR, and TCRdb's table has in-frame clones only and misses some. This table holds 270,000 or so clones, 65% to 85% found once. Sequenced input: peripheral blood. The source is a human donor with COVID-19, enrolled during active disease. The donor label of this sample is uncertain.

The chain combines TRBV15 with TRBJ2-2; 14 bases agree with TRBD2. Germline CDR1 and CDR2: LNHNV and YYDKDF (reference sequence). J was trimmed by 6 bases and V by 3 bases; bases with no gene match: 18. The CDR3 loop spans 21 amino acids. The CDR3 DNA follows: TGTGCCACCAGCAGCCAGAGGGTGGGACTAGCGGGAGTTGACGGGGCCGGGGAGCTGTTTTTT. Its translation is CATSSQRVGLAGVDGAGELFF.

The CDR3, as DNA: TGCGCCAGCAGCAAAGACGCGGGAGGGGACACCGGGGAGCTGTTTTTT. This encodes CASSKDAGGDTGELFF. The chain has TRBV5-1 and TRBJ2-2; 9 nucleotides line up with TRBD2. V shed 4 bases, J shed 3 bases, and the junction held 7 bases outside the gene matches. This CDR3 contains 16 residues. Germline CDR1 is SGHRS and CDR2 is YFSETQ.

V usage is TRBV7-9 and J usage is TRBJ2-1; possible D gene TRBD2, 7 bases. V lost 4 bases, J lost 5 bases, and 18 bases lay in between. Germline CDR1 and CDR2: SEHNR and FQNEAQ (reference sequence). The CDR3 runs 16 residues. DNA for the CDR3: TGTGCCAGCAGCTCCCCGGGGGGCCTGAGAAACAATGAGCAGTTCTTC. It is translated as CASSSPGGLRNNEQFF.

The J gene is TRBJ2-6, the V gene TRBV12-5; TRBD1 aligns across 7 bases. This CDR3 has 17 residues. Germline CDR1 LGHNT, CDR2 FRNRAP. V lost 1 base and J lost 0; bases outside the gene matches: 3. The chain's CDR3 is CASGLDRGSSGANVLTF. DNA for the CDR3: TGTGCTAGTGGTTTGGACAGGGGTTCCTCTGGGGCCAACGTCCTGACTTTC.

The chain has TRBV7-9 and TRBJ2-7; 10 bases map to TRBD2. The CDR3 consists of 16 residues. V was pared by 4 bases and J by 3 bases, with 9 bases of the junction left unmatched. Per the germline V gene, CDR1 is SEHNR and CDR2 is FQNEAQ (reference sequence). Here the CDR3 reads CASSSLASGGIYEQYF. CDR3 bases: TGTGCCAGCAGCTCCTTGGCTAGCGGGGGAATCTACGAGCAGTACTTC.

The V call is TRBV7-2, the J call TRBJ1-2; D call uncertain. Looked up from germline, CDR1 is SGHTA and CDR2 is FQGNSA. The CDR3 extends over 14 amino acids. Trimming shortened V by 1 base and J by 4 bases, and 10 bases separated the two germline ends. DNA of the CDR3: TGTGCCAGCAGCTTAGGCCTACAGAGCTATGGCTACACCTTC. Protein: CASSLGLQSYGYTF. Together with reference TRBV7-2 and TRBJ1-2, the CDR3 gives the full variable domain: GAGVSQSPSNKVTEKGKDVELRCDPISGHTALYWYRQSLGQGLEFLIYFQGNSAPDKSGLPSDRFSAERTGGSVSTLTIQRTQQEDSAVYLCASSLGLQSYGYTFGSGTRLTVV.

The rearrangement uses TRBV7-8 and TRBJ1-5; 7 bases are shared with TRBD1. Germline V gene sequence: CDR1 SGHVS, CDR2 FQNEAQ. The J segment lost 3 bases and the V segment lost 2 bases, leaving 10 bases of the junction unmatched. The CDR3 is 17 amino acids. CDR3 nucleotide sequence: TGTGCCAGCAGCTTAACCCCGACAGGGTGGAACAATCAGCCCCAGCATTTT. Amino acids: CASSLTPTGWNNQPQHF.

The V gene is TRBV30, the J gene TRBJ1-2; D unresolved. Deletions cut 3 bases from V and 7 bases from J, with 21 bases between. CDR1 GTSNPN and CDR2 SVGIG come from the germline V gene (reference sequence). This CDR3 is 15 amino acids long. CDR3 amino acids: CAWSKGFELTGGYTF. In DNA, the CDR3 is TGTGCCTGGAGCAAAGGCTTCGAACTAACCGGTGGCTACACCTTC.

The CDR3 is CASSLLSSPETQYF. Written as DNA, the CDR3 is TGTGCCAGCAGCTTACTATCATCCCCAGAGACCCAGTACTTC. The genes are TRBV7-9 and TRBJ2-5; D is uncertain. Trimming stripped 2 bases from V and 4 bases from J, with 11 bases between. Germline assignment: CDR1 SEHNR and CDR2 FQNEAQ (reference sequence). This CDR3 contains 14 residues.

The count of this clone is one. This chain links TRBV27 with TRBJ2-1, with 10 nucleotides matching TRBD2. This CDR3 has 16 residues. V gave up 3 bases and J gave up 4 bases; unmatched junction bases: 6. CDR1 MNHEY and CDR2 SMNVEV come from the germline V gene (reference sequence). The DNA of the CDR3 is TGTGCCAGCAGTTTCGTACTAGCGGGGCCTTACAATGAGCAGTTCTTC. Encoded protein: CASSFVLAGPYNEQFF.

This clone was found a few times. The rearrangement links TRBV7-9 to TRBJ2-1; 8 nucleotides align to TRBD2. From germline, CDR1 is SEHNR and CDR2 FQNEAQ (reference sequence). The J segment lost 5 bases and the V segment lost 3 bases, leaving 18 bases of the junction unmatched. This CDR3 contains 19 residues. CDR3 nucleotides: TGTGCCAGCAGCTTCCGCGGACAAGCGGCGGGAGGTTTGGACAATGAGCAGTTCTTC. It is translated as CASSFRGQAAGGLDNEQFF. Full variable domain (outside the CDR3, taken from reference TRBV7-9 and TRBJ2-1): DTGVSQNPRHKITKRGQNVTFRCDPISEHNRLYWYRQTLGQGPEFLTYFQNEAQLEKSRLLSDRFSAERPKGSFSTLEIQRTEQGDSAMYLCASSFRGQAAGGLDNEQFFGPGTRLTVL.

The chain employs TRBV27 and TRBJ1-4; D is unclear. V was trimmed by 3 bases and J by 1 base, leaving 15 bases between them. Germline values: CDR1 MNHEY, CDR2 SMNVEV (reference sequence). The CDR3 is 17 amino acids. CDR3 residues: CASSFLYNSGTNEKLFF. CDR3 in DNA: TGTGCCAGCAGTTTTTTGTACAATTCGGGAACTAATGAAAAACTGTTTTTT.

This chain links TRBV24-1 with TRBJ2-1, with TRBD2 matching 7 bases. The CDR3 has 15 residues. V lost 9 bases, J lost 0 bases, and 7 bases stayed unmatched. Germline CDR1 KGHDR, CDR2 SFDVKD. This chain's CDR3 is CATSGGGGSYNEQFF. The CDR3, as DNA: TGTGCCACCTCGGGTGGGGGGGGCTCCTACAATGAGCAGTTCTTC.

CDR3 protein: CASSPSSPGLAGGSQFF. The CDR3 DNA is TGTGCCAGCTCACCATCTTCACCGGGACTAGCGGGAGGATCCCAGTTCTTC. This rearrangement joins TRBV18 to TRBJ2-1; 15 nucleotides line up with TRBD2. V trimming: 2 bases; J trimming: 13 bases; junction bases outside the gene matches: 12. Germline V lookup: CDR1 KGHSH, CDR2 LQKENI. The CDR3 length is 17 residues.

This chain links TRBV27 with TRBJ1-1; D is possibly TRBD1 (6 bases). CDR1 and CDR2 (germline): MNHEY, SMNVEV (reference sequence). The CDR3 contains 15 residues. The V end lost 5 bases, the J end lost 2 bases, and 15 bases lay between the germline ends. CDR3 protein: CASSPYTDRNTEAFF. The DNA of the CDR3 is TGTGCCAGCAGTCCATATACGGACAGAAACACTGAAGCTTTCTTT.

The chain is built from TRBV30 and TRBJ1-4; possible D gene TRBD1, 5 bases. The CDR3 consists of 15 residues. CDR1 is GTSNPN, CDR2 SVGIG, per germline (reference sequence). Trimming left V 3 bases short and J 4 bases short, with 15 bases between. The CDR3 protein is CAWRPKGSNNEKLFF. In DNA, the CDR3 is TGTGCCTGGAGACCTAAGGGGTCCAATAATGAAAAACTGTTTTTT.

The chain has TRBV28 and TRBJ1-1; 8 bases match TRBD1. The CDR3 has 14 amino acids. Germline V gene data show CDR1 as MDHEN and CDR2 as SYDVKM. The CDR3 nucleotides are TGTGCAGCAGTCGGGCAGGGGGCTACCACTGAAGCTTTCTTT. Its protein product is CAAVGQGATTEAFF.

The V gene is TRBV9, the J gene TRBJ2-5; the D gene is possibly TRBD1 (5 bases). Trimming stripped 4 bases from V and 1 base from J, with 14 bases between. The CDR3 covers 15 residues. CDR1 SGDLS and CDR2 YYNGEE come from the germline V gene. CDR3 sequence (DNA): TGTGCCAGCAGCCCCAGACAGCTGCCCCAAGAGACCCAGTACTTC. Translating gives CASSPRQLPQETQYF.

The chain links TRBV6-8 to TRBJ1-2; 10 bases fit TRBD1. The trim removed 5 bases at V and 6 bases at J, leaving 6 bases unmatched. Per the germline V gene, CDR1 is MNHGY and CDR2 is SAAAGT. The CDR3 has 14 amino acids. CDR3 protein: CASSPTGGENGYTF. The CDR3 DNA follows: TGTGCCAGCAGTCCGACAGGGGGCGAGAATGGCTACACCTTC.

The chain has TRBV5-4 and TRBJ2-2; 12 bases fit TRBD2. V shed 1 base and J 4 bases; nucleotides not matched to a gene: 5. Germline V lookup: CDR1 SGHNT, CDR2 YYREEE (reference sequence). This CDR3 has 17 residues. The CDR3 sequence: CASSLPLAGGATGELFF. CDR3 bases: TGTGCCAGCAGCTTGCCTCTAGCGGGAGGGGCCACCGGGGAGCTGTTTTTT.

This rearrangement joins TRBV6-5 to TRBJ1-2; TRBD1 matches 7 bases. V was clipped by 5 bases and J by 2 bases; unmatched bases: 2. This CDR3 has 13 residues. The germline V gene encodes CDR1 MNHEY and CDR2 SVGAGI. CDR3 loop: CASSIQGNYGYTF. The CDR3 bases are TGTGCCAGCAGTATACAGGGGAACTATGGCTACACCTTC.

This clone turned up a few times. The rearrangement links TRBV5-1 to TRBJ2-7; 11 bases agree with TRBD2. The germline V gene encodes CDR1 SGHRS and CDR2 YFSETQ. The CDR3 is 15 residues long. With 1 base clipped from V and 3 bases from J, the junction kept 3 bases outside the gene matches. The CDR3 coding sequence is TGCGCCAGCAGCTTGACTAGCGGGAGTTACTACGAGCAGTACTTC. Residues: CASSLTSGSYYEQYF.

The chain combines TRBV9 with TRBJ2-2; a possible D gene is TRBD2 (5 bases). CDR3 size: 17 residues. V lost 3 bases and J 4 bases, leaving 19 bases between the germline ends. Germline V gives CDR1 SGDLS, CDR2 YYNGEE. This CDR3 is CASSAAGNPIITGELFF. CDR3 in DNA: TGTGCCAGCAGCGCTGCCGGGAACCCAATAATCACCGGGGAGCTGTTTTTT.

The chain carries TRBV19 and TRBJ1-5; TRBD1 aligns across 7 bases. The junction had 5 bases not matched to a gene; V was cut back by 6 bases and J by 0 bases. Germline CDR1 reads LNHDA; CDR2 reads SQIVND (reference sequence). This CDR3 region has 15 residues. The CDR3: CASRKNRGSNQPQHF. In DNA form, the CDR3 reads TGTGCCAGTAGGAAGAACAGGGGTAGCAATCAGCCCCAGCATTTT. The variable domain in full, with the rest retrieved from reference TRBV19 and TRBJ1-5, is DGGITQSPKYLFRKEGQNVTLSCEQNLNHDAMYWYRQDPGQGLRLIYYSQIVNDFQKGDIAEGYSVSREKKESFPLTVTSAQKNPTAFYLCASRKNRGSNQPQHFGDGTRLSIL.

This chain connects TRBV6-6 to TRBJ2-7, with D possibly matching TRBD2 (5 bases). CDR3 size: 15 residues. The germline CDR1 and CDR2 sequences are MNHNY and SVGAGI (reference sequence). The ends were cut back, 1 base at V and 2 bases at J, with 12 bases in the middle. The CDR3 sequence is CASSYWTQKAYEQYF. CDR3 DNA sequence: TGTGCCAGCAGTTACTGGACTCAGAAAGCCTACGAGCAGTACTTC.

V gene TRBV6-1 combines with J gene TRBJ1-4, with 8 bases matching TRBD1. With 4 bases clipped from V and 2 bases from J, the junction kept 9 bases outside the gene matches. The CDR3 consists of 17 residues. The germline V gene has CDR1 MNHNS and CDR2 SASEGT. This CDR3 reads CASSGNRGQATNEKLFF. CDR3 DNA: TGTGCCAGCAGTGGGAACCGGGGACAGGCTACTAATGAAAAACTGTTTTTT.

The chain has TRBV7-2 and TRBJ2-1, with 7 bases fitting TRBD2. With V trimmed by 5 bases and J by 7 bases, 14 bases remained unmatched. The CDR3 loop spans 16 amino acids. The germline CDR1 and CDR2 sequences are SGHTA and FQGNSA. The DNA for the CDR3 is TGTGCCAGCAGCCCCCTGGCCAGCGGGATAAAAAATGAGCAGTTCTTC. Protein sequence: CASSPLASGIKNEQFF.